The 30 T cell receptor beta chains presented below share a single source sample, sequenced in a study of radiotherapy plus CTLA-4 blockade in lung cancer. TCRdb keeps only in-frame clones here, not all; method: immunoSEQ multiplex PCR. There are some 50,000 clones in the sample; roughly 84% occur only once, and 3.2% lies in the top ten. This specimen was peripheral blood, taken from a patient treated with radiotherapy plus ipilimumab. The receptors shown here come from a human donor with non-small cell lung cancer who had a partial response to radiotherapy plus ipilimumab.

The J gene is TRBJ1-6, the V gene TRBV11-1; D might be TRBD1 (6 bases). Germline V gene data show CDR1 as SGHAT and CDR2 as FQDESV (reference sequence). Trimming stripped 5 bases from V and 9 bases from J, with 14 bases between. The CDR3 has 14 amino acids. The CDR3 nucleotides read TGTGCCAGCAGCGCACAGGGTAAGAGTTCACCCCTCCACTTT. Translating gives CASSAQGKSSPLHF.

This clone was counted once. The chain employs TRBV5-1 and TRBJ1-6; 7 bases map to TRBD1. V lost 3 bases and J lost 10; bases outside the gene matches: 10. This CDR3 is built from 15 residues. Germline V lookup: CDR1 SGHRS, CDR2 YFSETQ. The CDR3 is CASSWTGQENSPLHF. Here the CDR3 DNA reads TGCGCCAGCAGCTGGACTGGACAGGAGAACTCACCCCTCCACTTT.

The chain uses TRBV4-3 and TRBJ2-5; D gene uncertain. CDR3 length: 15 residues. From germline, CDR1 is LGHNA and CDR2 YSLEER. V was pared by 1 base and J by 2 bases, with 11 bases between. The CDR3 region has the DNA TGCGCCAGCAGCCAAGGAGAGGATCCACAAGAGACCCAGTACTTC. Translation: CASSQGEDPQETQYF.

The chain combines TRBV4-1 with TRBJ2-2, with 7 bases lining up with TRBD1. From germline, CDR1 is MGHRA and CDR2 YSYEKL. This CDR3 has 15 residues. V shed 6 bases, J shed 0 bases, and the junction held 4 bases outside the gene matches. The CDR3 loop reads CASRRQGANTGELFF. The CDR3 region has the DNA TGCGCCAGCAGAAGACAGGGCGCGAACACCGGGGAGCTGTTTTTT.

The chain recombines TRBV5-6 with TRBJ2-7; 13 bases align to TRBD2. V trimming: 4 bases; J trimming: 3 bases; junction bases outside the gene matches: 13. From germline, CDR1 is SGHDT and CDR2 YYEEEE. This CDR3 region has 18 residues. The CDR3 region has the DNA TGTGCCAGCAGCCCACGGACTAGCGGGGGCGTACGTTACTACGAGCAGTACTTC. Its protein is CASSPRTSGGVRYYEQYF.

The chain is built from TRBV6-1 and TRBJ2-1, with TRBD2 matching 11 bases. Germline assignment: CDR1 MNHNS and CDR2 SASEGT. The V segment lost 4 bases and the J segment 1 base; nucleotides outside the gene matches: 9. The CDR3 is 18 residues long. CDR3 DNA: TGTGCCAGCAGTGCCATAGCTAGCGGGGGGCTTTCCTACAATGAGCAGTTCTTC. Its protein is CASSAIASGGLSYNEQFF.

The genes are TRBV28 and TRBJ1-1, with 12 nucleotides matching TRBD1. The J segment lost 0 bases and the V segment lost 0 bases, leaving 2 bases of the junction unmatched. The CDR3 is made up of 17 amino acids. The germline gives CDR1 MDHEN, CDR2 SYDVKM. CDR3 in DNA: TGTGCCAGCAGTTTATGGGGACAGGGGGCCCTGAACACTGAAGCTTTCTTT. The encoded protein is CASSLWGQGALNTEAFF.

The gene calls are TRBV19 and TRBJ2-3, with 9 nucleotides matching TRBD1. The CDR3 runs to 17 residues. Losses at the gene ends were 7 bases for V and 0 bases for J; bases not matched to a gene: 11. Per germline, CDR1 LNHDA and CDR2 SQIVND (reference sequence). The CDR3 spells CASNPRGTGMSTDTQYF. The CDR3 DNA is TGTGCCAGTAACCCACGGGGGACAGGGATGAGCACAGATACGCAGTATTTT.

This sequence joins TRBV5-1 and TRBJ1-1; possibly TRBD1 for D (6 bases). Germline CDR1 is SGHRS and CDR2 is YFSETQ. The CDR3 runs to 15 residues. The germline V and J ends were trimmed by 6 bases and 1 base, with 16 bases remaining between them. CDR3 loop: CASTKTSTGNTEAFF. The CDR3 nucleotides read TGCGCCAGCACCAAGACCTCGACAGGGAACACTGAAGCTTTCTTT.

This chain uses TRBV27 with TRBJ2-7; TRBD1 matches at 7 bases. The CDR3 is 13 residues long. From germline, CDR1 is MNHEY and CDR2 SMNVEV (reference sequence). Trimming removed 5 bases from V and 6 bases from J; junction bases left unmatched: 7. CDR3 in DNA: TGTGCCAGCAGTCTGTATACAGGGGCCGAGCAGTACTTC. Translated, it gives CASSLYTGAEQYF.

The CDR3 sequence is CASSVGPDSPLHF. The CDR3 nucleotides are TGCGCCAGCAGCGTTGGCCCCGATTCACCCCTCCACTTT. The chain carries TRBV5-1 and TRBJ1-6; no reliable D call. Germline lookup yields CDR1 SGHRS and CDR2 YFSETQ. V was cut by 4 bases and J by 8 bases, with 10 bases left in between. The CDR3 loop spans 13 amino acids.

The rearrangement links TRBV9 to TRBJ2-5, with D perhaps TRBD2 (8 bases). The J call may be faulty, since TRBJ2-7 better matches the DNA end. The germline CDR1 and CDR2 sequences are SGDLS and YYNGEE. This CDR3 spans 18 amino acids. The CDR3 DNA follows: TGTGCCAGCAGCGTTGGGACAGCTAGCGGGTCAAGCTCCTACGAGCAGTACTTC. Translating gives CASSVGTASGSSSYEQYF.

The chain couples TRBV6-1 to TRBJ1-2, with D hard to call. CDR3 length: 14 amino acids. Germline CDR1 reads MNHNS; CDR2 reads SASEGT. V was cut by 0 bases and J by 8 bases, with 13 bases left in between. In DNA form, the CDR3 reads TGTGCCAGCAGTGAAGCGCAAGACATATGGGGCTACACCTTC. It is translated as CASSEAQDIWGYTF.

The V call is TRBV19, the J call TRBJ2-7, with D maybe TRBD1 (6 bases). The V end was cut by 6 bases, the J end by 4 bases, with 13 bases between. The V gene's germline CDR1 is LNHDA and CDR2 SQIVND (reference sequence). There are 13 residues in the CDR3. CDR3 residues: CASSHRVTYEQYF. The CDR3 DNA follows: TGTGCCAGTAGCCACAGGGTTACATACGAGCAGTACTTC.

The chain employs TRBV7-3 and TRBJ1-1, with D tentatively TRBD1 (5 bases). Germline V gene data show CDR1 as SGHTA and CDR2 as FQGTGA. Between the trimmed V and J ends, which lost 0 bases and 1 base, there was a span of 12 bases. This CDR3 is built from 16 residues. Here the CDR3 reads CASSLTGGTKNTEAFF. CDR3 bases: TGTGCCAGCAGCTTAACTGGGGGGACCAAGAACACTGAAGCTTTCTTT.

The chain links TRBV27 to TRBJ1-2; 8 nucleotides line up with TRBD1. Germline CDR1 and CDR2: MNHEY and SMNVEV (reference sequence). This CDR3 is built from 13 residues. The J segment lost 7 bases and the V segment lost 3 bases, leaving 4 bases of the junction unmatched. CDR3 protein: CASSFGQGSGYTF. The DNA for the CDR3 is TGTGCCAGCAGTTTTGGACAGGGATCTGGCTACACCTTC.

V and J are TRBV19 and TRBJ2-1, with TRBD2 identical over 9 bases. Germline values: CDR1 LNHDA, CDR2 SQIVND (reference sequence). The CDR3 totals 18 residues. J was trimmed by 7 bases and V by 5 bases; bases with no gene match: 18. Here the CDR3 DNA reads TGTGCCAGTAGTGCCCCCCTTCCTGGCGGGGGGGCCGGTAATGAGCAGTTCTTC. It specifies CASSAPLPGGGAGNEQFF.

V is TRBV7-2 and J is TRBJ2-1, with TRBD2 matching 7 bases. The CDR3 sequence is 18 residues long. Germline trimming cut 1 base from V and 8 bases from J; bases unmatched to any gene: 17. CDR1 is SGHTA, CDR2 FQGNSA, per germline. The CDR3 DNA follows: TGTGCCAGCAGCTTAGTCGGGGCTAGCGGATCTCCCTGGGATGAGCAGTTCTTC. Its protein is CASSLVGASGSPWDEQFF.

The chain carries TRBV11-2 and TRBJ2-3; 7 nucleotides line up with TRBD1. V trimming: 1 base; J trimming: 1 base; junction bases outside the gene matches: 8. CDR3 length: 17 residues. Germline V gene data show CDR1 as SGHAT and CDR2 as FQNNGV. The DNA for the CDR3 is TGTGCCAGCAGCTTAGGTCCCGGGACAGAGGGCACAGATACGCAGTATTTT. Its protein product is CASSLGPGTEGTDTQYF. The full variable domain, in which reference TRBV11-2 and TRBJ2-3 provide the parts outside the CDR3, is EAGVAQSPRYKIIEKRQSVAFWCNPISGHATLYWYQQILGQGPKLLIQFQNNGVVDDSQLPKDRFSAERLKGVDSTLKIQPAKLEDSAVYLCASSLGPGTEGTDTQYFGPGTRLTVL.

The chain carries TRBV6-5 and TRBJ1-1; D is possibly TRBD1 (5 bases). V lost 0 bases and J lost 4, with 9 bases in between. This CDR3 contains 14 residues. Germline V gives CDR1 MNHEY, CDR2 SVGAGI. DNA of the CDR3: TGTGCCAGCAGTTACTCGATCCAGGGCACTGAAGCTTTCTTT. Amino acid sequence: CASSYSIQGTEAFF.

This sequence joins TRBV7-6 and TRBJ1-1, with 8 bases identical to TRBD1. The ends lost 5 bases at V and 5 bases at J; junction bases unmatched: 13. There are 16 residues in the CDR3. The germline V gene encodes CDR1 SGHVS and CDR2 FNYEAQ. CDR3 residues: CASSASGQGANTEAFF. The CDR3 bases are TGTGCCAGCAGCGCCTCAGGGCAGGGGGCAAATACTGAAGCTTTCTTT.

The J gene is TRBJ2-3, the V gene TRBV6-4; 10 bases are a match to TRBD2. Germline trimming cut 0 bases from V and 5 bases from J; bases unmatched to any gene: 5. The CDR3 is made up of 16 amino acids. The germline gives CDR1 MRHNA, CDR2 SNTAGT. CDR3 amino acids: CASSDSQRGGKDTQYF. CDR3 DNA: TGTGCCAGCAGTGACTCCCAGCGGGGGGGCAAAGATACGCAGTATTTT.

The V and J genes are TRBV27 and TRBJ2-3; D unresolved. The CDR3 is made up of 13 amino acids. The V and J ends lost 3 bases and 1 base respectively, with 5 bases between them. CDR1 and CDR2 from the germline V gene are MNHEY and SMNVEV (reference sequence). The CDR3: CASSFLGTDTQYF. For the CDR3, the DNA is TGTGCCAGCAGTTTTCTAGGCACAGATACGCAGTATTTT.

This clone was seen a few times. The chain joins TRBV5-1 to TRBJ1-6, with D possibly matching TRBD1 (5 bases). Trimming removed 0 bases from V and 7 bases from J, with 14 bases in between. The CDR3 is 16 amino acids. Per germline, CDR1 SGHRS and CDR2 YFSETQ. In DNA form, the CDR3 reads TGCGCCAGCAGCTTGGTCCCGGCAGGGATGAATTCACCCCTCCACTTT. It translates to CASSLVPAGMNSPLHF. Complete variable domain (other parts from reference TRBV5-1 and TRBJ1-6): KAGVTQTPRYLIKTRGQQVTLSCSPISGHRSVSWYQQTPGQGLQFLFEYFSETQRNKGNFPGRFSGRQFSNSRSEMNVSTLELGDSALYLCASSLVPAGMNSPLHFGNGTRLTVT.

The rearrangement uses TRBV5-4 and TRBJ2-5; possibly TRBD2 for D (5 bases). V was shortened by 0 bases and J by 4 bases, with 13 bases between the two germline ends. The germline gives CDR1 SGHNT, CDR2 YYREEE (reference sequence). The CDR3 totals 15 residues. The CDR3 DNA follows: TGTGCCAGCAGCTTGGCCCCAACTAGAGGAGAGACCCAGTACTTC. Its translation is CASSLAPTRGETQYF.

Only one count was recorded for this clone. This chain joins TRBV4-1 and TRBJ1-3; 11 bases match TRBD1. The CDR3 length is 18 residues. Germline CDR1 is MGHRA and CDR2 is YSYEKL. With V trimmed by 0 bases and J by 1 base, 5 bases remained unmatched. CDR3 amino acids: CASSQDGQGARSGNTIYF. The DNA of the CDR3 is TGCGCCAGCAGCCAAGACGGACAGGGGGCCAGGTCTGGAAACACCATATATTTT.

The chain combines TRBV4-1 with TRBJ2-2; 8 nucleotides line up with TRBD1. Germline V gene sequence: CDR1 MGHRA, CDR2 YSYEKL. The CDR3 length is 16 residues. Losses at the gene ends were 1 base for V and 4 bases for J; bases not matched to a gene: 5. The CDR3 region has the DNA TGCGCCAGCAGCCAAGCGCGGGACAGGAGCACCGGGGAGCTGTTTTTT. It codes for CASSQARDRSTGELFF.

This clone was detected only a few times. The chain uses TRBV27 and TRBJ1-1, with 8 bases lining up with TRBD1. From germline, CDR1 is MNHEY and CDR2 SMNVEV (reference sequence). J lost 4 bases, V lost 2 bases, and 9 bases had no gene match. The CDR3 sequence is 16 residues long. CDR3 residues: CASSLGQGAIGTEAFF. CDR3 nucleotides: TGTGCCAGCAGTTTAGGGCAGGGGGCGATTGGCACTGAAGCTTTCTTT.

The chain combines TRBV2 with TRBJ1-4, with D perhaps matching TRBD1 (6 bases). The length of the CDR3 is 13 residues. Germline V gives CDR1 SNHLY, CDR2 FYNNEI. V gave up 8 bases and J gave up 5 bases, with 12 bases separating them. The CDR3 region has the DNA TGTGCCAGCCTTGGACAGAGAAATGAAAAACTGTTTTTT. It yields the protein CASLGQRNEKLFF.

This clone was detected a few times. The chain combines TRBV6-5 with TRBJ2-2; 7 bases agree with TRBD1. CDR1 is MNHEY, CDR2 SVGAGI, per germline. With 8 bases clipped from V and 1 base from J, the junction kept 4 bases outside the gene matches. This CDR3 region has 14 residues. The CDR3 nucleotides read TGTGCCAGCCCGGACAGGTTGAACACCGGGGAGCTGTTTTTT. It codes for CASPDRLNTGELFF.